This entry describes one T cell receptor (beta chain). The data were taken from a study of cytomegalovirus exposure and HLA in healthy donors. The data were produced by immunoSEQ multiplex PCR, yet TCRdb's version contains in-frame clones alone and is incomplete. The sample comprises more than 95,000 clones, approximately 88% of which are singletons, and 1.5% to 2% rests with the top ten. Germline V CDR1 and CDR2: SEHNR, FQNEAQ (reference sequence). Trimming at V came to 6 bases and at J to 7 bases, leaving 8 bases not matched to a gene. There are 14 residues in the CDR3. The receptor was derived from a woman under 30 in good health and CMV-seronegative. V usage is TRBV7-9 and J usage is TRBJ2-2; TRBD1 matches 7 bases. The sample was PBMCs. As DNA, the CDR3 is TGTGCCAGCAGGCCACAGGGGTACGGCGGGGAGCTGTTTTTT. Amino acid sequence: CASRPQGYGGELFF.